Listed here are 15 T cell receptor beta chains from one sample, sequenced in a study of T cell repertoires in aging, cancer and after chemotherapy. TRB rearrangements spanning V, D and J were amplified using mixed TRB-A/B primers. TCRdb reanalysed the multiplex PCR reads using MiXCR and keeps one entry per CDR3 protein. In the table there are about 1,000 distinct CDR3 sequences, roughly 30% of which are singletons. The template was genomic DNA from peripheral blood, not RNA. The sequenced material came from blood. The origin of the receptors is a human donor with a solid tumor.

This clonotype is labeled as large (0.1 to 1%). This chain uses TRBV19 with TRBJ2-7, with TRBD1 identical over 9 bases. The CDR3 loop spans 15 amino acids. Trimming cost V 7 bases and J 1 base; bases outside gene matches: 8. CDR1 LNHDA and CDR2 SQIVND come from the germline V gene (reference sequence). CDR3 nucleotides: TGTGCCAGTACCGCGGGGACAGGGCCTTCCTACGAGCAGTACTTC. As protein: CASTAGTGPSYEQYF.

This clonotype is medium-sized. The V and J genes are TRBV27 and TRBJ1-6; possibly TRBD1 for D (5 bases). V was shortened by 5 bases and J by 6 bases, with 17 bases between the two germline ends. Germline lookup yields CDR1 MNHEY and CDR2 SMNVEV (reference sequence). The length of the CDR3 is 16 residues. The CDR3 DNA reads TGTGCCAGCAGTATCTTTTCGGGACTGATTAATTCACCCCTCCACTTT. Translated, it gives CASSIFSGLINSPLHF.

V gene TRBV20-1 combines with J gene TRBJ2-1; weak D call: TRBD2 (5 bases). The CDR3 extends over 12 amino acids. V was cut by 0 bases and J by 11 bases, with 11 bases left in between. Germline CDR1 reads DFQATT; CDR2 reads SNEGSKA (reference sequence). CDR3 bases: TGCAGTGCTAGAGAAGGTCGGGGAAAGCAGTTCTTC. It translates to CSAREGRGKQFF.

By frequency in the sample, this clonotype is large (0.1 to 1%). The chain is built from TRBV30 and TRBJ2-3; 10 bases fit TRBD2. CDR1 is GTSNPN and CDR2 is SVGIG in the germline V gene (reference sequence). The CDR3 has 17 amino acids. V shed 2 bases, J shed 4 bases, and the junction held 12 bases outside the gene matches. The CDR3 DNA is TGTGCCTGGAGTAAAGGGAGAGCGGGAGGGAGGGCAGATACGCAGTATTTT. It yields the protein CAWSKGRAGGRADTQYF.

The chain employs TRBV20-1 and TRBJ2-1, with D maybe TRBD1 (6 bases). V lost 0 bases to trimming and J lost 7 bases, with 19 bases between them. This CDR3 has 16 residues. Germline V gives CDR1 DFQATT, CDR2 SNEGSKA (reference sequence). CDR3 in DNA: TGCAGTGCTAGAGATACCCTGGGGGCTCCGGGGAATGAGCAGTTCTTC. This gives the protein CSARDTLGAPGNEQFF.

This clonotype qualifies as medium-sized. The chain combines TRBV10-3 with TRBJ2-1; no firm D call. Deletions cut 4 bases from V and 3 bases from J, with 10 bases between. The CDR3 loop spans 14 amino acids. Germline lookup yields CDR1 ENHRY and CDR2 SYGVKD. This CDR3 reads CAISGSADYNEQFF. In DNA, the CDR3 is TGTGCCATCAGTGGATCGGCGGACTACAATGAGCAGTTCTTC.

In its sample, this clonotype was seen a few times. The chain carries TRBV27 and TRBJ1-1; D gene ambiguous. Germline CDR1 is MNHEY and CDR2 is SMNVEV (reference sequence). V lost 3 bases and J 8 bases, leaving 7 bases between the germline ends. The CDR3 has 11 residues. DNA of the CDR3: TGTGCCAGCAGTTTCGGCAGGGAAGCTTTCTTT. Translated, it gives CASSFGREAFF.

A word on this clonotype: This sequence may be a read error, since a much larger clone differs from it by one base. For the CDR3, the DNA is TGTGCCAGCAGCCCGAGGGCGGGAGCTTACAATGAGCAGTACTTC. Translation gives CASSPRAGAYNEQYF. J is TRBJ2-1 and V is TRBV13; 7 nucleotides align to TRBD2. Matching the DNA end better, TRBJ2-7 makes the J call doubtful. Germline V gives CDR1 PRHDT, CDR2 FYEKMQ (reference sequence). The CDR3 runs 15 residues.

This clonotype is labeled as medium-sized. V usage is TRBV20-1 and J usage is TRBJ2-1; TRBD2 matches at 7 bases. The V segment lost 4 bases and the J segment 12 bases; nucleotides outside the gene matches: 12. The CDR3 length is 13 residues. Germline V gives CDR1 DFQATT, CDR2 SNEGSKA (reference sequence). CDR3 in amino acids: CSATGPAGVGQFF. The CDR3 DNA sequence: TGCAGTGCTACGGGTCCCGCGGGAGTGGGGCAGTTCTTC.

A few counts support this clonotype. Just one base apart from a much larger clone, this may be a read error. The chain recombines TRBV19 with TRBJ2-7, with D uncertain. Germline loops: CDR1 LNHDA, CDR2 SQIVND (reference sequence). CDR3 length equals 14 residues. The V end lost 2 bases, the J end lost 3 bases, and 11 bases lay between the germline ends. In DNA, the CDR3 is TGTGCCAGTAGTATACCCGGTCTGGTCTACGAGCAGTACTTC. Protein product: CASSIPGLVYEQYF.

Judged by abundance, this clonotype is large (0.1 to 1%). The chain recombines TRBV30 with TRBJ2-5; D ambiguous. In germline, CDR1 is GTSNPN, CDR2 SVGIG (reference sequence). The CDR3 has 12 amino acids. The ends were cut back, 0 bases at V and 4 bases at J, with 6 bases in the middle. CDR3 sequence: CAWSVLRETQYF. The DNA of the CDR3 is TGTGCCTGGAGTGTACTAAGAGAGACCCAGTACTTC.

With regard to this clonotype: Relative to the germline gene, one junction end is altered; a read error may explain this. V is TRBV4-1 and J is TRBJ1-4; the D is unclear. CDR3 size: 12 residues. CDR1 and CDR2 from the germline V gene are MGHRA and YSYEKL. CDR3 region: CASSQGPAGLWW. CDR3 nucleotide sequence: TGCGCCAGCAGCCAAGGTCCGGCAGGATTGTGGTGG.

With regard to this clonotype: Given a much more abundant clone one base away, this may be a read error. This chain links TRBV18 with TRBJ1-6; D remains unclear. Germline loops: CDR1 KGHSH, CDR2 LQKENI. The CDR3 loop spans 18 amino acids. The CDR3 sequence: CASSPQSGDRTYNLPLHF. CDR3 bases: TGTGCCAGCTCACCACAGAGCGGAGACCGTACCTATAATTTACCCCTCCACTTT.

On this clonotype itself: This could be a read error, since a much larger clone is one nucleotide away. The chain employs TRBV5-4 and TRBJ1-4; D is unresolved. CDR1 and CDR2 (germline): SGHNT, YYREEE (reference sequence). The CDR3 is 16 amino acids. V lost 4 bases to trimming and J lost 8 bases, with 21 bases between them. The CDR3: CASSANLSLTPEKLFF. In DNA form, the CDR3 reads TGTGCCAGCAGCGCTAATCTGAGCTTAACGCCCGAAAAACTGTTTTTT.

CDR3 loop: CASSLIWNTGELFF. The CDR3 DNA sequence: TGTGCCAGCAGCTTAATCTGGAACACCGGGGAGCTGTTTTTT. V gene TRBV11-2 combines with J gene TRBJ2-2; no clear D. The CDR3 runs to 14 residues. Looked up from germline, CDR1 is SGHAT and CDR2 is FQNNGV. V was clipped by 2 bases and J by 1 base, with 5 bases between them.